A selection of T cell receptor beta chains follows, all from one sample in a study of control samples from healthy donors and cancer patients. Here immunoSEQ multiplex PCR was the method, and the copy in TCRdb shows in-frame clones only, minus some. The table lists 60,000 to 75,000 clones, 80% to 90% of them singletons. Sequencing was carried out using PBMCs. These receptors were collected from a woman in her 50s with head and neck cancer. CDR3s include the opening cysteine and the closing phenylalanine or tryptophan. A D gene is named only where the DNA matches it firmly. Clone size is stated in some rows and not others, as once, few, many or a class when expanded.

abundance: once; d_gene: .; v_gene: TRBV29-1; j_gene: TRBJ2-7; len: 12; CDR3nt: TGCAGCGCCAGAGCAGGGAACTACGAGCAGTACTTC; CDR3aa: CSARAGNYEQYF
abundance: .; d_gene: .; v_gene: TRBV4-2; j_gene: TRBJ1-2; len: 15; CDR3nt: TGTGCCAGCAGCCTCCGACAGGACGGGAACTATGGCTACACCTTC; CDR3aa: CASSLRQDGNYGYTF
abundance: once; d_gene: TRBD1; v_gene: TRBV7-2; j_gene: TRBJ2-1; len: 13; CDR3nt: TGTGCCAGCAGCCCCCGGGACAGGAATGAGCAGTTCTTC; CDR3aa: CASSPRDRNEQFF
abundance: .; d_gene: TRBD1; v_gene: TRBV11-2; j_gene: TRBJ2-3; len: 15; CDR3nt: TGTGCCAGCAGCCCCGGACAGGGGGCTTCAGATACGCAGTATTTT; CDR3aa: CASSPGQGASDTQYF
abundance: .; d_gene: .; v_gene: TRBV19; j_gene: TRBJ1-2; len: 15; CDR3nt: TGTGCCAGTAGTATAGGTTTTACAGGGACATCTGGCTACACCTTC; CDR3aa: CASSIGFTGTSGYTF
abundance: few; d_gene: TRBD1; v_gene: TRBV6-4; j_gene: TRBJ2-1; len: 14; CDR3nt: TGTGCCAGCAGCTTATTGGGACAGGGGGATGAGCAGTTCTTC; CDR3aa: CASSLLGQGDEQFF
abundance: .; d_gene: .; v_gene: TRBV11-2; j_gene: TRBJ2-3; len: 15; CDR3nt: TGTGCCAGCAGCGGCCGTCGGGGGGCTACAGATACGCAGTATTTT; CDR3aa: CASSGRRGATDTQYF
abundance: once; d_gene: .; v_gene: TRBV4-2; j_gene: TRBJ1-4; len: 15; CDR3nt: TGTGCCAGCAGCCAAGAAGGGGCAACTAATGAAAAACTGTTTTTT; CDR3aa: CASSQEGATNEKLFF
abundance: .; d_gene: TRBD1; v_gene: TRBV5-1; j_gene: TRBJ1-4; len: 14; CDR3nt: TGCGCCAGCAGCCCAGGACAGGGACTTGAAAAACTGTTTTTT; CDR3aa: CASSPGQGLEKLFF
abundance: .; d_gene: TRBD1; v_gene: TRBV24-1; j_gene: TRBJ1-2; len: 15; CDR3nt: TGTGCCACCAGCCAAGGGAGGGACAGGGACTATGGCTACACCTTC; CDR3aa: CATSQGRDRDYGYTF
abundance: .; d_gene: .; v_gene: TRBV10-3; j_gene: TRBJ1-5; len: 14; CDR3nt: TGTGCCATCAGTGCCGGATTGAGCAATCAGCCCCAGCATTTT; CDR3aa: CAISAGLSNQPQHF
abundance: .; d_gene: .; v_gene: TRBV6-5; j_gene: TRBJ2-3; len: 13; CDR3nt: TGTGCCAGCAGGGACTGGCACACAGATACGCAGTATTTT; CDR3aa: CASRDWHTDTQYF
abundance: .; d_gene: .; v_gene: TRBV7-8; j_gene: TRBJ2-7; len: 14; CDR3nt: TGTGCCAGCAGCCGAGGGGTTACTTCCTACGAGCAGTACTTC; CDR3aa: CASSRGVTSYEQYF
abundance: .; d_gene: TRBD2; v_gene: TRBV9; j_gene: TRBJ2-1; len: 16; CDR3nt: TGTGCCAGCAGCGTACTCGCGGGGGGGCCGAATAATGAGCAGTTCTTC; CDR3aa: CASSVLAGGPNNEQFF
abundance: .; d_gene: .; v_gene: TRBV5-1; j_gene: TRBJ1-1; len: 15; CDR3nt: TGCGCCAGCAGCTACCTAACTCGGGGGGCGACTGAAGCTTTCTTT; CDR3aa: CASSYLTRGATEAFF
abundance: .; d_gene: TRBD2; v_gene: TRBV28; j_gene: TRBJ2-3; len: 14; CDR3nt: TGTGCCACCCTACGGGGGGGAAGCACAGATACGCAGTATTTT; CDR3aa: CATLRGGSTDTQYF
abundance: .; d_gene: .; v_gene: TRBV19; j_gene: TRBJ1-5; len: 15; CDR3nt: TGTGCCAGTAGGGCAGGGGCTTTTAGCAATCAGCCCCAGCATTTT; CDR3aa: CASRAGAFSNQPQHF
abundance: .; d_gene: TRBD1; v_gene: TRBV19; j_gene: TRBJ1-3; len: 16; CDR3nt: TGTGCCACCACATCCGGGACAGTCTTCTCTGGAAACACCATATATTTT; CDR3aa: CATTSGTVFSGNTIYF
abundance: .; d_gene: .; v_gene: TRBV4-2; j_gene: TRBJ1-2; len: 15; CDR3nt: TGTGCCAGCAGCCAAGTGGGGGAGGGTGGCTATGGCTACACCTTC; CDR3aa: CASSQVGEGGYGYTF
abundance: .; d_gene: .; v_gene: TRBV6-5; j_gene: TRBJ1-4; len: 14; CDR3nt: TGTGCCAGCAGTTACGGGCAGTTTAATGAAAAACTGTTTTTT; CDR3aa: CASSYGQFNEKLFF
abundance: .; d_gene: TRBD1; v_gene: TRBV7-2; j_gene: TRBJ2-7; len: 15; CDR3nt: TGTGCCAGCAGCGCCCGATGGACAGGGACGCCCGAGCAGTACTTC; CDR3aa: CASSARWTGTPEQYF
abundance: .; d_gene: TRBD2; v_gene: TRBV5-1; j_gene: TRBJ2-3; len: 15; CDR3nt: TGCGCCAGCAGCTTGACTAGCGGGTTAACAGATACGCAGTATTTT; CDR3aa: CASSLTSGLTDTQYF
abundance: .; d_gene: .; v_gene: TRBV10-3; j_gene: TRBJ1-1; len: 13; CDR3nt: TGTGCCATCAGTGAGGTCGGGAACACTGAAGCTTTCTTT; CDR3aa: CAISEVGNTEAFF
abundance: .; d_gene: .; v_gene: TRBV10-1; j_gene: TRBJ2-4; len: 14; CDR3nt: TGCGCCAGCAGTGAGTCGGTGGGGAGGAACATTCAGTACTTC; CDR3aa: CASSESVGRNIQYF
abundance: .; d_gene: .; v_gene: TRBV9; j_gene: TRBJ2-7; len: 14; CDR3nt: TGTGCCAGCAGCGTAAGGACGGATTCCTACGAGCAGTACTTC; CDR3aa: CASSVRTDSYEQYF
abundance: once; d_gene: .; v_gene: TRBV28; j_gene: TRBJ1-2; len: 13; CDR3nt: TGTGCCAGCAGTAGGGGGAATAACTATGGCTACACCTTC; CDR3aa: CASSRGNNYGYTF
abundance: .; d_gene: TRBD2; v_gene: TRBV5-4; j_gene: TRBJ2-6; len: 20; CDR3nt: TGTGCCAGCAGCGATCCGGGACTAGCGGGGGGGATCTCTGGGGCCAACGTCCTGACTTTC; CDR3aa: CASSDPGLAGGISGANVLTF
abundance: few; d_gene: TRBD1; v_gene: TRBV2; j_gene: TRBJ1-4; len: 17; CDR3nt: TGTGCCAGCAGTGAAGCGCGGAGGGGGCGAGGTGGTGAAAAACTGTTTTTT; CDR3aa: CASSEARRGRGGEKLFF
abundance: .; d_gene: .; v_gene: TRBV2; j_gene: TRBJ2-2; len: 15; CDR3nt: TGTGCCAGCACCCCTGGGGCAGACACCACCGGGGAGCTGTTTTTT; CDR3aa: CASTPGADTTGELFF
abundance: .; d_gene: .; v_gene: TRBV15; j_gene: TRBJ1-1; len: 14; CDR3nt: TGTGCCACCAGCAGAGATCTAGTGGAGACTGAAGCTTTCTTT; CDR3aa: CATSRDLVETEAFF
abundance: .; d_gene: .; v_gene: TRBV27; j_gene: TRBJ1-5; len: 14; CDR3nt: TGTGCCAGCAGTTTGGGGCAGGGTTATCAGCCCCAGCATTTT; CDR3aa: CASSLGQGYQPQHF
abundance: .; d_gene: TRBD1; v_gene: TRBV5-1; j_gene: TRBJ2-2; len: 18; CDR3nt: TGCGCCAGCAGCTTGATTATTCCCGGACAGGGGAACACCGGGGAGCTGTTTTTT; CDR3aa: CASSLIIPGQGNTGELFF
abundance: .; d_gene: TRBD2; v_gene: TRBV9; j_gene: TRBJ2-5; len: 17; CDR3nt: TGTGCCAGCAGCCCTTGGGGTGCGGGGGGGATGGAAGAGACCCAGTACTTC; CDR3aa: CASSPWGAGGMEETQYF
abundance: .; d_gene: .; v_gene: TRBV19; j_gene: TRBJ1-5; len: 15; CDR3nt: TGTGCCAGTAGTCTGGGAAGGGGTAGCAATCAGCCCCAGCATTTT; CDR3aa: CASSLGRGSNQPQHF
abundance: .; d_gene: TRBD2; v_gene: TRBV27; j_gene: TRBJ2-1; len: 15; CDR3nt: TGTGCCAGCAGTCCCCTTGCGGGGGGGGGCAATGAGCAGTTCTTC; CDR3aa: CASSPLAGGGNEQFF
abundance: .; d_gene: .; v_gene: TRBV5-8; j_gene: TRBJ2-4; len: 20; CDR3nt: TGTGCCAGCAGCTTCTGGAGTTGGGGCGGAACTACTATAGCCAAAAACATTCAGTACTTC; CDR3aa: CASSFWSWGGTTIAKNIQYF
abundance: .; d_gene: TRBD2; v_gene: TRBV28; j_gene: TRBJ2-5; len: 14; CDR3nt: TGTGCCAGCAGTTCCAGACTAGCCCTGAAGACCCAGTACTTC; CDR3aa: CASSSRLALKTQYF
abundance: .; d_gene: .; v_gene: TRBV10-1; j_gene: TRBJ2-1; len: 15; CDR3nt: TGCGCCAGCAGTGAGTCCCTCCCAGGAGGCAATGAGCAGTTCTTC; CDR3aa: CASSESLPGGNEQFF
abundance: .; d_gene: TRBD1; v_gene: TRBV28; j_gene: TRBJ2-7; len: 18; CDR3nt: TGTGCCAGCAGTTTTACGGACCCCGACAGGGCCCTCTCCTACGAGCAGTACTTC; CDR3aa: CASSFTDPDRALSYEQYF
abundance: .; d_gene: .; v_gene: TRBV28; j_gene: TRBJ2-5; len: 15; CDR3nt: TGTGCCAGCAGTTTAGGAAGGGTAGGGAAAGAGACCCAGTACTTC; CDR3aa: CASSLGRVGKETQYF
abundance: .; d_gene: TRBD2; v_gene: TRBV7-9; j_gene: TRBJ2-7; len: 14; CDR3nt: TGTGCCAGCAGCGCGGGGGGCCTCCCCTACGAGCAGTACTTC; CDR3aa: CASSAGGLPYEQYF
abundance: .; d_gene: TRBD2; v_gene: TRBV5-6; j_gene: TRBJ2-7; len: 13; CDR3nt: TGTGCCAGCAGCAATCGACTAGCCTCCGAGCAGTACTTC; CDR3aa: CASSNRLASEQYF
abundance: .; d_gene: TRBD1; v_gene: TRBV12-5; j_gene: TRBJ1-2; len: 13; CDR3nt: TGTGCTAGTGGTTTGGCAGGGGGCTACGGCTACACCTTC; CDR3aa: CASGLAGGYGYTF
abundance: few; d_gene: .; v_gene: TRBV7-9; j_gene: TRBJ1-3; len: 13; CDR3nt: TGTGCCAGCAGCGGAGACATGGGAAACACCATATATTTT; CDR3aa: CASSGDMGNTIYF
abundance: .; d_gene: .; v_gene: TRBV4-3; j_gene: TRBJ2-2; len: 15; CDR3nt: TGCGCCAGCAGCCAAGATCGGGTATCGCGCGGGGAGCTGTTTTTT; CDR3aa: CASSQDRVSRGELFF
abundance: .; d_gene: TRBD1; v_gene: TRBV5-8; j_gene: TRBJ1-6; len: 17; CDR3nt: TGTGCCAGCAGCTTGGAGGGACAGAGCTCCTATAATTCACCCCTCCACTTT; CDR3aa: CASSLEGQSSYNSPLHF
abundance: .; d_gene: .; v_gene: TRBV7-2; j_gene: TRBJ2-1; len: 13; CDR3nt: TGTGCCAGCAGCTTAGAGCAGGATGGGGAGCAGTTCTTC; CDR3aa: CASSLEQDGEQFF
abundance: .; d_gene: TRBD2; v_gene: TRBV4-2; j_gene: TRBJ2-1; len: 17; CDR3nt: TGTGCCAGCAGCCAAGTAGGAGGGGCGGGGGGAGGAAATGAGCAGTTCTTC; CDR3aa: CASSQVGGAGGGNEQFF
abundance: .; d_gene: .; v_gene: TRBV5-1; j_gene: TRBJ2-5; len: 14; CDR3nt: TGCGCCAGCAGCTTGAGTGGGGCCCAAGAGACCCAGTACTTC; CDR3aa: CASSLSGAQETQYF
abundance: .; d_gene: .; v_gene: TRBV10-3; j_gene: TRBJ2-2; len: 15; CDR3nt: TGTGCCATCAGTGAGGTTGGGGGCGACACCGGGGAGCTGTTTTTT; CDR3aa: CAISEVGGDTGELFF